This is a list of T cell receptor beta chains from one sample in a study of blood T cell repertoires in COVID-19. The protocol was immunoSEQ multiplex PCR, while the TCRdb copy is restricted to in-frame clones and leaves out a portion. The sample has about 280,000 clones, approximately 83% seen once. Sequenced input: peripheral blood. The source of these receptors is a woman aged 25 to 45 who had recovered from COVID-19. The CDR3 runs from the conserved cysteine through the conserved F or W. D genes are given only for firm matches. Expanded clones are given a class, and other clones once, few, many or no size at all.

TRBJ2-7 - - TRBV3-1/TRBV3-2 TGTGCCAGCAGCCAAGCTAGTACAGGAGCCTACGAGCAGTACTTC CASSQASTGAYEQYF
TRBJ2-7 - - TRBV27 TGTGCCAGCAGTTTGAGGACTAACTCCTTATGGGAGCAGTACTTC CASSLRTNSLWEQYF
TRBJ1-3 - - TRBV7-9 TGTGCCAGCAGCTACGGTACAAACAGGGCCTCTGGAAACACCATATATTTT CASSYGTNRASGNTIYF
TRBJ1-5 - - TRBV30 TGTGCCTGGAGTGGAGGGGACAACAATCAGCCCCAGCATTTT CAWSGGDNNQPQHF
TRBJ2-2 - - TRBV18 TGTGCCAGCTCACCACCTAAACTTAACACCGGGGAGCTGTTTTTT CASSPPKLNTGELFF
TRBJ2-3 - - TRBV4-2 TGTGCCAGCAGCCAAGAAACCCGGGACACCGCTACGCAGTATTTT CASSQETRDTATQYF
TRBJ2-1 - once TRBV6-2/TRBV6-3 TGTGCCAGCAGCCATCTAGTAGCGGCCGATGAGCAGTTCTTC CASSHLVAADEQFF
TRBJ2-5 TRBD1 - TRBV2 TGTGCCAGCAGCGAACGACAGGGCAGGGAGACCCAGTACTTC CASSERQGRETQYF
TRBJ2-5 TRBD2 - TRBV29-1 TGCAGCGTTGCGCGACTAGCGGGAGGGCAAGAGACCCAGTACTTC CSVARLAGGQETQYF
TRBJ2-3 TRBD2 - TRBV4-3 TGCGCCAGCAGCCGCCAGACTAGCGGGAGTTTCTCAGATACGCAGTATTTT CASSRQTSGSFSDTQYF
TRBJ2-7 TRBD1 - TRBV7-9 TGTGCCAGCAGCTTAGTCGACAGGGCAGGGGAGCAGTACTTC CASSLVDRAGEQYF
TRBJ2-1 TRBD2 - TRBV4-3 TGCGCCAGCAGCCTCAACAAGGCGGGACTAGCGGCAAGCTCCTACAATGAGCAGTTCTTC CASSLNKAGLAASSYNEQFF
TRBJ1-5 - - TRBV4-1 TGCGCCAGCAGCCAAGATCCAGGGGCCCAGCCCCAGCATTTT CASSQDPGAQPQHF
TRBJ1-4 - once TRBV7-2 TGTGCCAGCAGTCGACACGTAAATGAAAAACTGTTTTTT CASSRHVNEKLFF
TRBJ2-2 - - TRBV19 TGTGCCAGTAGTGGGGGGACCTCGAACACCGGGGAGCTGTTTTTT CASSGGTSNTGELFF
TRBJ1-5 - few TRBV12-5 TGTGCTAGTGGTTTGGGGACTTATCAGCCCCAGCATTTT CASGLGTYQPQHF
TRBJ1-1 - - TRBV27 TGTGCCAGCCAGGCTTGGGTGGGCAGTACTGAAGCTTTCTTT CASQAWVGSTEAFF
TRBJ2-2 TRBD1 - TRBV10-3 TGTGCCATCAGCCCGGGGACAGTCGTCACCGGGGAGCTGTTTTTT CAISPGTVVTGELFF
TRBJ1-2 TRBD1 once TRBV5-6 TGTGCCAGCAGACAAAGACAGGGGGGGTTAAACTATGGCTACACCTTC CASRQRQGGLNYGYTF
TRBJ2-7 TRBD1 few TRBV5-8 TGTGCCAGCAGCCCGGACAGGGGAGAGCAGTACTTC CASSPDRGEQYF
TRBJ1-4 - - TRBV30 TGTGCCTGGAGTGGACTGTCCGATGAAAAACTGTTTTTT CAWSGLSDEKLFF
TRBJ2-3 TRBD2 - TRBV7-9 TGTGCCAGCAGCTTCCCCGGACTAGCGGGATACACAGATACGCAGTATTTT CASSFPGLAGYTDTQYF
TRBJ2-5 - - TRBV9 TGTGCCAGCAGCGTAGCTAGCAGTATGCAAGAGACCCAGTACTTC CASSVASSMQETQYF
TRBJ2-2 - - TRBV5-4 TGTGCCGGGAGGCTGCTGTTTTTT CAGRLLFF
TRBJ1-1 TRBD1 - TRBV3-1/TRBV3-2 TGTGCCAGCAGCCAAGAGGACAGGATGAACACTGAAGCTTTCTTT CASSQEDRMNTEAFF
TRBJ1-1 - - TRBV4-1 TGCGCCAGCAGACTGTACAGCCTCATGAACACTGAAGCTTTCTTT CASRLYSLMNTEAFF
TRBJ1-2 - - TRBV3-1/TRBV3-2 TGTGCCAGCAGCCAAGGTTCGGCAGGTACCTATGGCTACACCTTC CASSQGSAGTYGYTF
TRBJ1-2 TRBD1 few TRBV6-5 TGTGCCAGCACCTCGGACAGGGGGTATAGCTATGGCTACACCTTC CASTSDRGYSYGYTF
TRBJ1-1 - - TRBV7-7 TGTGCTAGCAGCAAGGACAGTAACACTGAAGCTTTCTTT CASSKDSNTEAFF